This T cell receptor (beta chain) was sequenced during a study of T cells after yellow fever vaccination. In the study overall: When fractions had low cell numbers, they were prepared with SMART-Seq v4 Ultra Low Input.

The CDR3 consists of 13 residues. Germline assignment: CDR1 SGHTA and CDR2 FQGNSA. The ends were cut back, 3 bases at V and 7 bases at J, with 10 bases in the middle. Study-level points and caveats: CD4 and CD8 compartments shared a small share of clonotypes, likely from convergent recombination. Peak timing came faster in the weaker secondary response, day 5 versus 15.

Concerning this clonotype: No antigen is known for it.

From the 5' RACE reads, TCRdb called clonotypes with MiXCR, one entry per CDR3 protein. The sample holds approximately 600,000 distinct CDR3 sequences, about 12% seen once. This chain uses TRBV7-2 with TRBJ1-5, with TRBD1 as a possible D gene (5 bases). This TCR was recovered from a man aged 25-40 years who received the YFV17D yellow fever vaccine. This sample comprised PBMCs, obtained on the day of the yellow fever booster vaccination. In DNA, the CDR3 is TGTGCCAGCAGCTTGGGAGGGACCCAGCCCCAGCATTTT. Its translation is CASSLGGTQPQHF.